The 23 T cell receptor beta chains reported below all come from one sample, sequenced in a study of control samples from healthy donors and cancer patients. Some clones are missing from TCRdb's copy, which holds only in-frame ones; the method was immunoSEQ multiplex PCR. The sample shows tens of thousands of clones, more than 75% of them seen only once. Sequenced sample: PBMCs. The receptors were sampled from a woman between 50 and 59 years old with lung cancer.

The chain has TRBV14 and TRBJ2-7; D possibly corresponds to TRBD2 (6 bases). Germline loops: CDR1 SGHDN, CDR2 FVKESK. V shed 4 bases and J shed 3 bases, with 13 bases lying between them. This CDR3 comprises 14 residues. The CDR3 here is CASSLKMGGYEQYF. CDR3 sequence (DNA): TGTGCCAGCAGCCTCAAGATGGGGGGCTACGAGCAGTACTTC.

The chain has TRBV11-2 and TRBJ2-2; D unclear. The CDR3 has 12 amino acids. In germline, CDR1 is SGHAT, CDR2 FQNNGV. Trimming shortened V by 7 bases and J by 0 bases, and 3 bases separated the two germline ends. DNA for the CDR3: TGTGCCAGCACCCCGAACACCGGGGAGCTGTTTTTT. This sequence encodes CASTPNTGELFF. The entire variable domain, with the rest obtained from reference TRBV11-2 and TRBJ2-2, is as follows: EAGVAQSPRYKIIEKRQSVAFWCNPISGHATLYWYQQILGQGPKLLIQFQNNGVVDDSQLPKDRFSAERLKGVDSTLKIQPAKLEDSAVYLCASTPNTGELFFGEGSRLTVL.

V gene TRBV27 combines with J gene TRBJ1-5; possible D gene TRBD1, 6 bases. Trimming removed 6 bases from V and 4 bases from J, with 13 bases in between. Germline V CDR1 and CDR2: MNHEY, SMNVEV (reference sequence). The CDR3 is 14 amino acids. The DNA for the CDR3 is TGTGCCAGCAGCCGAAGGGGGGAGAATCAGCCCCAGCATTTT. Translation: CASSRRGENQPQHF.

The chain recombines TRBV27 with TRBJ1-1; no firm D call. CDR3 length equals 13 residues. The V gene lost 7 bases and the J gene lost 8 bases, with 17 bases spanning the gap. Germline-derived CDR1 and CDR2 are MNHEY and SMNVEV (reference sequence). The CDR3 nucleotides read TGTGCCAGCACCCGGAAAAGGACGGACGAAGCTTTCTTT. This gives the protein CASTRKRTDEAFF.

The V call is TRBV10-3, the J call TRBJ2-1; tentatively, D is TRBD2 (5 bases). With 0 bases removed from V and 0 bases from J, the gap between germline ends came to 6 bases. Germline V lookup: CDR1 ENHRY, CDR2 SYGVKD. The CDR3 totals 15 residues. CDR3 sequence (DNA): TGTGCCATCAGTGAGTCCGGGGTCTCCTACAATGAGCAGTTCTTC. It yields the protein CAISESGVSYNEQFF.

The genes are TRBV24-1 and TRBJ2-1, with a weak D call TRBD1 (5 bases). The length of the CDR3 is 12 residues. Trimming stripped 10 bases from V and 6 bases from J, with 12 bases between. Per germline, CDR1 KGHDR and CDR2 SFDVKD. The CDR3 DNA is TGTGCCACGAGAGACAGTATCAATGAGCAGTTCTTC. Translation: CATRDSINEQFF.

The chain couples TRBV19 to TRBJ1-1, with TRBD1 matching over 7 bases. The CDR3 length is 15 residues. V gave up 6 bases and J gave up 3 bases; unmatched junction bases: 10. The V gene's germline CDR1 is LNHDA and CDR2 SQIVND (reference sequence). CDR3 DNA sequence: TGTGCCAGTAGATGGCAGGGGGTATCGGACACTGAAGCTTTCTTT. Its protein is CASRWQGVSDTEAFF.

This clone was observed once. This sequence joins TRBV27 and TRBJ1-5; 7 bases match TRBD1. With V trimmed by 6 bases and J by 4 bases, 15 bases remained unmatched. The germline CDR1 and CDR2 sequences are MNHEY and SMNVEV (reference sequence). The length of the CDR3 is 17 residues. The CDR3 nucleotides are TGTGCCAGCAGGCCATTTACGGAGGGGGCGCGAAATCAGCCCCAGCATTTT. It specifies CASRPFTEGARNQPQHF.

The J gene is TRBJ1-2, the V gene TRBV4-1; 9 bases map to TRBD1. With V trimmed by 1 base and J by 4 bases, 10 bases remained unmatched. CDR3 length: 17 residues. Germline loops: CDR1 MGHRA, CDR2 YSYEKL. CDR3 sequence reads: CASSQGVGQGQLYGYTF. For the CDR3, the DNA is TGCGCCAGCAGCCAAGGAGTCGGACAGGGGCAACTCTATGGCTACACCTTC.

V and J are TRBV4-3 and TRBJ2-5, with 11 bases identical to TRBD1. V lost 1 base and J lost 4; bases outside the gene matches: 2. Germline lookup yields CDR1 LGHNA and CDR2 YSLEER. The CDR3 sequence is 15 residues long. CDR3 sequence (DNA): TGCGCCAGCAGCCAAGGGACAGGGGGCGCAGAGACCCAGTACTTC. The encoded protein is CASSQGTGGAETQYF.

This chain joins TRBV7-9 and TRBJ1-1; no reliable D call. The V and J ends lost 3 bases and 5 bases respectively, with 16 bases between them. CDR3 length: 15 residues. Germline loops: CDR1 SEHNR, CDR2 FQNEAQ (reference sequence). CDR3 nucleotide sequence: TGTGCCAGCAGCTTCCGCGGGGAGGGAAGAACTGAAGCTTTCTTT. Translated, it gives CASSFRGEGRTEAFF.

The gene calls are TRBV28 and TRBJ1-5, with 7 bases aligning to TRBD1. This CDR3 contains 15 residues. Germline CDR1 MDHEN, CDR2 SYDVKM. The J segment lost 5 bases and the V segment lost 5 bases, leaving 9 bases of the junction unmatched. The CDR3 is CASSLSRQGYQPQHF. DNA for the CDR3: TGTGCCAGCAGTCTTTCCCGACAGGGTTATCAGCCCCAGCATTTT.

The rearrangement joins TRBV7-6 to TRBJ2-7, with no clear D. V lost 2 bases to trimming and J lost 2 bases, with 4 bases between them. The germline CDR1 and CDR2 sequences are SGHVS and FNYEAQ. The CDR3 runs 12 residues. CDR3 DNA sequence: TGTGCCAGCAGCTTAACACCCTACGAGCAGTACTTC. This translates into CASSLTPYEQYF. The full variable domain, completed using reference TRBV7-6 and TRBJ2-7, is GAGVSQSPRYKVTKRGQDVALRCDPISGHVSLYWYRQALGQGPEFLTYFNYEAQQDKSGLPNDRFSAERPEGSISTLTIQRTEQRDSAMYRCASSLTPYEQYFGPGTRLTVT.

The chain recombines TRBV7-3 with TRBJ2-1, with TRBD2 matching 10 bases. This CDR3 region has 16 residues. The V gene end was trimmed by 5 bases and the J gene end by 2 bases; junction bases not matched to a gene: 6. CDR1 and CDR2 from the germline V gene are SGHTA and FQGTGA. The CDR3: CASSNLAGDTYNEQFF. The DNA for the CDR3 is TGTGCCAGCAGCAACCTAGCGGGGGATACCTACAATGAGCAGTTCTTC. The variable domain in full, completed from reference TRBV7-3 and TRBJ2-1, reads GAGVSQTPSNKVTEKGKYVELRCDPISGHTALYWYRQSLGQGPEFLIYFQGTGAADDSGLPNDRFFAVRPEGSVSTLKIQRTERGDSAVYLCASSNLAGDTYNEQFFGPGTRLTVL.

The J gene is TRBJ1-1, the V gene TRBV12-3 or TRBV12-4, with D maybe TRBD1 (5 bases). The CDR3 sequence is 13 residues long. V lost 2 bases to trimming and J lost 4 bases, with 8 bases between them. The DNA for the CDR3 is TGTGCCAGCAGTTTAACCGGGGCCACTGAAGCTTTCTTT. Its translation: CASSLTGATEAFF.

The chain joins TRBV12-5 to TRBJ1-1; a possible D gene is TRBD1 (5 bases). The CDR3 covers 12 residues. Germline-derived CDR1 and CDR2 are LGHNT and FRNRAP. Trimming took 5 bases from V and 6 from J, leaving 10 bases between them. CDR3 nucleotide sequence: TGTGCTAGTGGTCCCGGGACCCCTGAAGCTTTCTTT. Protein sequence: CASGPGTPEAFF.

The chain links TRBV6-2 or TRBV6-3 to TRBJ1-4; TRBD1 is a possible D gene (6 bases). The CDR3 sequence is 17 residues long. CDR1 and CDR2 from the germline V gene are MNHEY and SVGEGT. V shed 0 bases and J shed 0 bases, with 11 bases lying between them. DNA of the CDR3: TGTGCCAGCAGTTACTCGCTATGGACAGCAACTAATGAAAAACTGTTTTTT. Amino acid sequence: CASSYSLWTATNEKLFF.

CDR3 DNA: TGTGCCAGTAGTATGGGGCAGGTTGAAGCTTTCTTT. It yields the protein CASSMGQVEAFF. This chain joins TRBV19 and TRBJ1-1; D might be TRBD1 (5 bases). V was clipped by 3 bases and J by 7 bases, with 9 bases between them. The CDR3 runs 12 residues. Germline V lookup: CDR1 LNHDA, CDR2 SQIVND (reference sequence).

The chain employs TRBV28 and TRBJ1-4; D gene uncertain. Germline assignment: CDR1 MDHEN and CDR2 SYDVKM. V was trimmed by 5 bases and J by 10 bases, leaving 14 bases between them. CDR3 length: 13 residues. CDR3 nucleotides: TGTGCCAGCAGTAAATCGGACGGCGGAAAACTGTTTTTT. Protein product: CASSKSDGGKLFF.

V and J are TRBV10-3 and TRBJ1-2; D call uncertain. Germline V gene data show CDR1 as ENHRY and CDR2 as SYGVKD. The CDR3 runs 16 residues. Deletions cut 3 bases from V and 1 base from J, with 15 bases between. The CDR3 DNA reads TGTGCCATCAGTGAACGAGGAGGAGGAATTAACTATGGCTACACCTTC. This translates into CAISERGGGINYGYTF.

The chain combines TRBV7-9 with TRBJ1-2; TRBD1 agrees at 7 bases. Losses at the gene ends were 5 bases for V and 5 bases for J; bases not matched to a gene: 8. Germline CDR1 is SEHNR and CDR2 is FQNEAQ (reference sequence). The CDR3 is 14 amino acids. CDR3 amino acids: CASSLRQGEYGYTF. The DNA for the CDR3 is TGTGCCAGCAGCCTTCGACAGGGAGAGTATGGCTACACCTTC. The whole variable domain, filled in from reference TRBV7-9 and TRBJ1-2, reads DTGVSQNPRHKITKRGQNVTFRCDPISEHNRLYWYRQTLGQGPEFLTYFQNEAQLEKSRLLSDRFSAERPKGSFSTLEIQRTEQGDSAMYLCASSLRQGEYGYTFGSGTRLTVV.

This chain uses TRBV6-5 with TRBJ1-4; D ambiguous. The CDR3 consists of 14 residues. Trimming pared 0 bases from V and 4 bases from J, leaving 6 bases between. Germline V CDR1 and CDR2: MNHEY, SVGAGI. DNA for the CDR3: TGTGCCAGCAGTTACTCCCAGGTTAATGAAAAACTGTTTTTT. As protein: CASSYSQVNEKLFF.

The V and J genes are TRBV29-1 and TRBJ1-1, with 7 bases matching TRBD1. CDR3 size: 13 residues. V shed 7 bases, J shed 5 bases, and the junction held 10 bases outside the gene matches. CDR1 SQVTM and CDR2 ANQGSEA come from the germline V gene. CDR3 region: CSAQGGAKTEAFF. The DNA for the CDR3 is TGCAGCGCCCAGGGGGGCGCAAAGACTGAAGCTTTCTTT.